This T cell receptor beta chain stems from a study of cytomegalovirus exposure and HLA in healthy donors. Study-wide findings and caveats: By a later analysis, the bulk of CMV-associated TCR beta chains appeared HLA-restricted.

The PCR ran on 60 Vbeta and 13 Jbeta primers. Only in-frame clones appear in the TCRdb table, and some are missing; sequencing was by immunoSEQ multiplex PCR. Its table lists about 170,000 clones. As for this clone: The antigen remains undetermined.

Regarding donors, all were healthy bone marrow donors. At the time of sampling, donors were nominally healthy, though unrecorded immune exposures were likely. The germline V gene encodes CDR1 SGHRS and CDR2 YFSETQ. Trimming left V 4 bases short and J 2 bases short, with 21 bases between. The CDR3 is 17 residues long. This TCR was sampled from a woman aged 18-29 years in good health and CMV-seropositive. The chain joins TRBV5-1 to TRBJ1-2, with D possibly being TRBD1 (5 bases). The sequencing input was PBMCs. CDR3 sequence (DNA): TGCGCCAGCAGCCCGCACCGACGACAGTACACGAACTATGGCTACACCTTC. Amino acid sequence: CASSPHRRQYTNYGYTF.